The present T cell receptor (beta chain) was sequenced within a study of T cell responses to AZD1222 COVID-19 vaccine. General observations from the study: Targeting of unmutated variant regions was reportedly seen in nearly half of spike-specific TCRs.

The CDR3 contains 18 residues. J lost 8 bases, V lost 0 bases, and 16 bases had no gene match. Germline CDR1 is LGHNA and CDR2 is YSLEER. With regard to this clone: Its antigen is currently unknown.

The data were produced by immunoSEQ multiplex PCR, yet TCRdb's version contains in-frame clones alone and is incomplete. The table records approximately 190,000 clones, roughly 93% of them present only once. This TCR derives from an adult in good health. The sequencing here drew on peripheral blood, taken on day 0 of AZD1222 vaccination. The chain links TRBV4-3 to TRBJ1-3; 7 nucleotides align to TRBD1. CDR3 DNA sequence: TGCGCCAGCAGCCAAGATATGGGGCGCGGCAGGGGGTACGACACCATATATTTT. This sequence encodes CASSQDMGRGRGYDTIYF.